These T cell receptor beta chains were read from a single sample in a study of T cell changes during pregnancy in multiple sclerosis. Generated by immunoSEQ multiplex PCR, the TCRdb table keeps only in-frame clones and is missing some. The sample includes around 74,000 clones, 88% of them seen just once. The source was peripheral blood, collected before pregnancy. These receptors all stem from a female donor with multiple sclerosis, enrolled in a pregnancy study. Both conserved end residues are trimmed from each CDR3. The order of the fields is V gene, J gene, CDR3 protein.

>TRBV30|TRBJ1-1
AADRGGNTEAF
>TRBV6-5|TRBJ2-5
ASSNSYDRARETQY
>TRBV7-6|TRBJ2-5
ASSFQTGGGGETQY
>TRBV27|TRBJ1-2
ASSSLRVGYGYT
>TRBV9|TRBJ2-7
ASSVAGETYEQY
>TRBV5-6|TRBJ2-5
ASSLLGAETQY
>TRBV27|TRBJ2-1
ASSFSVHEQF
>TRBV7-8|TRBJ2-7
ASSFFAGSYEQY
>TRBV18|TRBJ2-5
ASSPRQGGLETQY
>TRBV19|TRBJ2-1
ASSDGLYNEQF
>TRBV7-9|TRBJ2-3
ASSVGGLTDTQY
>TRBV9|TRBJ1-3
ASSVGPSGNTIY
>TRBV6-5|TRBJ2-1
ASSETGGNEQF
>TRBV10-3|TRBJ2-7
AAKTSGENEQY
>TRBV5-1|TRBJ2-5
ASSWTGTVQETQY
>TRBV6-6|TRBJ2-7
ASSYGGAGSYEQY
>TRBV2|TRBJ1-2
ASRREDYGYT
>TRBV7-2|TRBJ1-3
ASSPLSQAGNTIY
>TRBV28|TRBJ2-4
ASTQGADRGRAKNIQY
>TRBV9|TRBJ2-2
ASSRTSGGPSGELF
>TRBV7-9|TRBJ2-5
ASSSPLRTGALQETQY
>TRBV7-9|TRBJ1-4
ASSLAWTDEKLF
>TRBV6-1|TRBJ2-7
ASSEASSSFYEQY
>TRBV5-6|TRBJ1-4
ASSFRPQQPGEKLF
>TRBV30|TRBJ1-4
AWSVQNEKLF
>TRBV29-1|TRBJ2-1
SVLPETYNEQF
>TRBV19|TRBJ2-2
ASGRTGPIAGELF
>TRBV5-5|TRBJ2-7
ASSLGLASYEQY
>TRBV7-9|TRBJ2-1
ASSSTGYNEQF
>TRBV27|TRBJ2-7
ASSHIDRVVYEQY
>TRBV5-1|TRBJ2-5
ASSLDRPGETQY
>TRBV11-1|TRBJ1-2
ASSLETGINYGYT
>TRBV4-2|TRBJ1-1
ASSQDRQDNTEAF
>TRBV19|TRBJ1-1
ASSASENPGTEAF
>TRBV30|TRBJ1-6
ACWYNTGVVAPLH
>TRBV27|TRBJ1-1
ASTHLMYPGEFNTEAF
>TRBV19|TRBJ1-1
ASSIERGTSEAF
>TRBV9|TRBJ1-3
ASSVGGAGNTIY
>TRBV7-9|TRBJ1-1
ASTGQGAMNTEAF
>TRBV7-9|TRBJ1-1
ASSPRTGGGTEAF
>TRBV2|TRBJ1-4
ASSGRGVHEKLF
>TRBV25-1|TRBJ2-1
ASSKPAGSYNEQF